This T cell receptor (beta chain) was retrieved from a study of OX40 agonist ivuxolimab in advanced cancers. CDR1 is MNHNY, CDR2 SVGAGI, per germline (reference sequence). The V gene lost 6 bases and the J gene lost 6 bases, with 15 bases spanning the gap. The CDR3 covers 13 residues. Assay used: immunoSEQ multiplex PCR; TCRdb lists only in-frame clones, some missing. The sample includes roughly 37,000 clones, 74% of them seen just once. The sequences come from CD4+ or CD8+ T cells sorted from blood, collected in a trial of the OX40 agonist ivuxolimab. The chain employs TRBV6-6 and TRBJ2-7; either TRBD1 or TRBD2 may supply D (5 bases each). This TCR was recovered from an adult with an advanced solid tumor such as melanoma, head and neck, liver or kidney cancer. The CDR3 sequence: CASSQLTGLEQYV. The CDR3 nucleotides read TGTGCCAGCAGCCAACTGACGGGGCTCGAGCAGTACGTC.